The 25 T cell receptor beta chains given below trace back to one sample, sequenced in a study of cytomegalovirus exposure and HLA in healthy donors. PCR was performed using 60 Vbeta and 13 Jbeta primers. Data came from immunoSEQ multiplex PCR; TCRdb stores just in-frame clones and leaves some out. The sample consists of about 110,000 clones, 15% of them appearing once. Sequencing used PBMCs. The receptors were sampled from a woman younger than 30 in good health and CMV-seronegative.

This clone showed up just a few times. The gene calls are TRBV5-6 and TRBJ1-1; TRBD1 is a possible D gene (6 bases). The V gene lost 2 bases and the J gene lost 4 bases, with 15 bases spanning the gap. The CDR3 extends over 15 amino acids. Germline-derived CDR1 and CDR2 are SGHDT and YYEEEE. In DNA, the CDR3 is TGTGCCAGCAGCTTCATTGGGCAGGGGAGCACTGAAGCTTTCTTT. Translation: CASSFIGQGSTEAFF.

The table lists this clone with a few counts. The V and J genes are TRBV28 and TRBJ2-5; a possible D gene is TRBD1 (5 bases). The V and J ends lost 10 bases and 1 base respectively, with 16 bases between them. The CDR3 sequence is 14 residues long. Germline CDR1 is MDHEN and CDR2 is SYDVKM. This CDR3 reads CATWQGALQETQYF. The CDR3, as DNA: TGTGCCACCTGGCAAGGGGCCCTCCAAGAGACCCAGTACTTC.

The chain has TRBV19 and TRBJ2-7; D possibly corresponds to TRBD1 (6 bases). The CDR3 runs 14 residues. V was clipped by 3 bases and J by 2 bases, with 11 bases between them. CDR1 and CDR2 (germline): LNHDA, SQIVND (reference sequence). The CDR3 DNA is TGTGCCAGTAGTATTGGCAGGGGAACCTACGAGCAGTACTTC. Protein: CASSIGRGTYEQYF.

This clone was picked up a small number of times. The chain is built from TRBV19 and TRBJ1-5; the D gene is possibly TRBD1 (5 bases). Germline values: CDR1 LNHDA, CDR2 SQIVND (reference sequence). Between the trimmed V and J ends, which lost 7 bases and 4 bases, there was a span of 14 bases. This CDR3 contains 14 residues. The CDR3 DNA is TGTGCCAGTACCCGTACCCCAGGGAATCAGCCCCAGCATTTT. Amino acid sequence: CASTRTPGNQPQHF.

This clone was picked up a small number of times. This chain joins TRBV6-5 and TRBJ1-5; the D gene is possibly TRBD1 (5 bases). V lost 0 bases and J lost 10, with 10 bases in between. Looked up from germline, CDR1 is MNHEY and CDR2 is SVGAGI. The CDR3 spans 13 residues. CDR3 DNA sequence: TGTGCCAGCAGTTACTCGGGAGGGGTCCCCCAGCATTTT. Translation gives CASSYSGGVPQHF.

The CDR3 loop is CASSPPGSGTDTQYF. The CDR3 nucleotides read TGTGCCAGCAGCCCTCCCGGGTCTGGCACAGATACGCAGTATTTT. V is TRBV7-9 and J is TRBJ2-3; unclear D gene. The V end was cut by 5 bases, the J end by 1 base, with 13 bases between. The CDR3 spans 15 residues. Germline CDR1 reads SEHNR; CDR2 reads FQNEAQ (reference sequence).

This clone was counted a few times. CDR3 region: CATSRGGSNQPQHF. In DNA form, the CDR3 reads TGTGCCACCAGCCGCGGTGGGAGCAATCAGCCCCAGCATTTT. The chain carries TRBV15 and TRBJ1-5; unclear D gene. Trimming took 5 bases from V and 1 from J, leaving 9 bases between them. The germline V gene has CDR1 LNHNV and CDR2 YYDKDF (reference sequence). CDR3 length: 14 residues.

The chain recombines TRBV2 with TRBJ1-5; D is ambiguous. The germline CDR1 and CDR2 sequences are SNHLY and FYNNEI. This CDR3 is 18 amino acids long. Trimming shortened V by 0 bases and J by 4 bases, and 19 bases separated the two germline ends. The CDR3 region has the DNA TGTGCCAGCAGTGAAGCAGCGGCGAATAGACACCGGAATCAGCCCCAGCATTTT. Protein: CASSEAAANRHRNQPQHF.

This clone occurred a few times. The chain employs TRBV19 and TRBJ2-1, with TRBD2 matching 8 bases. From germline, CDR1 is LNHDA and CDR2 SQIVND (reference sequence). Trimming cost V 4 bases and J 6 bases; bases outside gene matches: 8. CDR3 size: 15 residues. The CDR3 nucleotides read TGTGCCAGTAGTAACCAGCGGGGGCGGGGCAATGAGCAGTTCTTC. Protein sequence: CASSNQRGRGNEQFF.

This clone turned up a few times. The CDR3 sequence: CASSISSRSSYNEQFF. The CDR3 bases are TGTGCCAGTAGTATCTCTAGTCGAAGCTCCTACAATGAGCAGTTCTTC. The chain combines TRBV19 with TRBJ2-1; no clear D gene. V lost 3 bases to trimming and J lost 0 bases, with 12 bases between them. The CDR3 totals 16 residues. Germline V gene sequence: CDR1 LNHDA, CDR2 SQIVND (reference sequence).

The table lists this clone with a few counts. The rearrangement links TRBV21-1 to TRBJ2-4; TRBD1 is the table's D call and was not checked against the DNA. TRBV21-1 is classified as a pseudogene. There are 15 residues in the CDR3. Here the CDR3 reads CASSKGPLAKNIQYF. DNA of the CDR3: TGTGCCAGCAGCAAAGGGCCCCTAGCCAAAAACATTCAGTACTTC.

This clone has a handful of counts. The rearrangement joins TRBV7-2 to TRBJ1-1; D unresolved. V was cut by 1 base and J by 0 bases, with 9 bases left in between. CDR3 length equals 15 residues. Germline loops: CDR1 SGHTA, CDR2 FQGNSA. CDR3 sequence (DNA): TGTGCCAGCAGCTTAGATTTGGGCCTGAACACTGAAGCTTTCTTT. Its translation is CASSLDLGLNTEAFF. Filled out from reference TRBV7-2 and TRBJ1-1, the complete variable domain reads GAGVSQSPSNKVTEKGKDVELRCDPISGHTALYWYRQSLGQGLEFLIYFQGNSAPDKSGLPSDRFSAERTGGSVSTLTIQRTQQEDSAVYLCASSLDLGLNTEAFFGQGTRLTVV.

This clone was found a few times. CDR3 DNA sequence: TGCGCCAGCAGTGGAGAGGGGGCAAACACTGAAGCTTTCTTT. Translated, it gives CASSGEGANTEAFF. The chain carries TRBV5-1 and TRBJ1-1, with 7 positions matching TRBD1. Germline CDR1 SGHRS, CDR2 YFSETQ. CDR3 length: 14 residues. With 5 bases clipped from V and 2 bases from J, the junction kept 6 bases outside the gene matches.

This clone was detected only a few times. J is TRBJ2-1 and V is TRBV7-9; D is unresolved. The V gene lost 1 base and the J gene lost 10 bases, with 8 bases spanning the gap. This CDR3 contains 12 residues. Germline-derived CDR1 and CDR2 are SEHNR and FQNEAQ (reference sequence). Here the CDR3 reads CASSLGLAEQFF. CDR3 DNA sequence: TGTGCCAGCAGCTTAGGGTTAGCCGAGCAGTTCTTC. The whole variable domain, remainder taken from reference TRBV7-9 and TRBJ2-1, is DTGVSQNPRHKITKRGQNVTFRCDPISEHNRLYWYRQTLGQGPEFLTYFQNEAQLEKSRLLSDRFSAERPKGSFSTLEIQRTEQGDSAMYLCASSLGLAEQFFGPGTRLTVL.

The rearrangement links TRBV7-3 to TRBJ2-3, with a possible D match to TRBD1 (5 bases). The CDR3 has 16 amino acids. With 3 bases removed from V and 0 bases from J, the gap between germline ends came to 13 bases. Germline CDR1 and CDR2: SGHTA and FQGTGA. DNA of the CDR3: TGTGCCAGCAGCTTGATGGGGCCTAAAAGCACAGATACGCAGTATTTT. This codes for CASSLMGPKSTDTQYF.

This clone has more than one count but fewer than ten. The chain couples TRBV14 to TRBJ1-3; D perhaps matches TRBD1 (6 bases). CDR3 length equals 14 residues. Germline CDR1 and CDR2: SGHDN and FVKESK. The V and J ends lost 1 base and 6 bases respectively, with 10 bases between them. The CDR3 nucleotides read TGTGCCAGCAGCCAAGTCCCAGGGGCAAACACCATATATTTT. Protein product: CASSQVPGANTIYF. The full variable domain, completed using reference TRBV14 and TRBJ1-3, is EAGVTQFPSHSVIEKGQTVTLRCDPISGHDNLYWYRRVMGKEIKFLLHFVKESKQDESGMPNNRFLAERTGGTYSTLKVQPAELEDSGVYFCASSQVPGANTIYFGEGSWLTVV.

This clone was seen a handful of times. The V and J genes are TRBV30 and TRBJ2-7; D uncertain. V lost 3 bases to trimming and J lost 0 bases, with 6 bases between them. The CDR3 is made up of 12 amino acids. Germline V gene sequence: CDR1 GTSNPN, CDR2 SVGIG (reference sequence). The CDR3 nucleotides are TGTGCCTGGAGCTTGAGCTCCTACGAGCAGTACTTC. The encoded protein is CAWSLSSYEQYF. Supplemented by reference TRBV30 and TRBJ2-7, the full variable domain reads SQTIHQWPATLVQPVGSPLSLECTVEGTSNPNLYWYRQAAGRGLQLLFYSVGIGQISSEVPQNLSASRPQDRQFILSSKKLLLSDSGFYLCAWSLSSYEQYFGPGTRLTVT.

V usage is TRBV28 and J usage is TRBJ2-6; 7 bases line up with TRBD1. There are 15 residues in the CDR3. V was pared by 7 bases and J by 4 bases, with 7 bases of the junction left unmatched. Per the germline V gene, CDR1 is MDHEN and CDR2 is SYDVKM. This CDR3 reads CASNRGSDGANVLTF. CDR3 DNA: TGTGCCAGCAACAGGGGATCGGACGGGGCCAACGTCCTGACTTTC. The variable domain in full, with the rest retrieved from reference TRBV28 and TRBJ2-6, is DVKVTQSSRYLVKRTGEKVFLECVQDMDHENMFWYRQDPGLGLRLIYFSYDVKMKEKGDIPEGYSVSREKKERFSLILESASTNQTSMYLCASNRGSDGANVLTFGAGSRLTVL.

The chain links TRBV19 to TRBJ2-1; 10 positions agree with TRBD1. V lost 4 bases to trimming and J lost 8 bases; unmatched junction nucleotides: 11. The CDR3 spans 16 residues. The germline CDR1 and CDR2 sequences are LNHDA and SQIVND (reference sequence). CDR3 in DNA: TGTGCCAGTAGTACCGCCCGGGACAGGGGACGGGATGAGCAGTTCTTC. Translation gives CASSTARDRGRDEQFF.

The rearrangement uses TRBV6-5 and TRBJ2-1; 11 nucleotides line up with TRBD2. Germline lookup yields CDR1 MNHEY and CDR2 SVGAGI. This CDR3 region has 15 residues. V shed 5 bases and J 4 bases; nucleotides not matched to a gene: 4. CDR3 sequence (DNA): TGTGCCAGCAGTGACTTAGCGGGAGGGTACAATGAGCAGTTCTTC. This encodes CASSDLAGGYNEQFF.

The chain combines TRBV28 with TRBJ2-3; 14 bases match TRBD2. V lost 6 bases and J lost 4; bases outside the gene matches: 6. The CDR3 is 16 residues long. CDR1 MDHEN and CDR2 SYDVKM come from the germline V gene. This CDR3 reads CASSPGTSGSSDTQYF. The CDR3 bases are TGTGCCAGCAGCCCTGGGACTAGCGGGAGCTCAGATACGCAGTATTTT.

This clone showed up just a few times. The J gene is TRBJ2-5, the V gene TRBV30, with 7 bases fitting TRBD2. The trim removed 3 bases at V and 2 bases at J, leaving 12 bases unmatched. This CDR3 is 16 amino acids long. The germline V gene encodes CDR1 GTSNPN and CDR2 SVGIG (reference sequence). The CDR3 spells CAWSRDYRFPQETQYF. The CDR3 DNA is TGTGCCTGGAGCCGGGACTACCGGTTCCCTCAAGAGACCCAGTACTTC.

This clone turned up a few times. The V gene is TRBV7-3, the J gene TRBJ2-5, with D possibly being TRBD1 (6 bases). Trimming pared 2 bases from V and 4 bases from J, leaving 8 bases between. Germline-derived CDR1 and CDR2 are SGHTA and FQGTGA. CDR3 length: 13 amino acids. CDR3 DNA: TGTGCCAGCAGCTTATTGACAGGAGAGACCCAGTACTTC. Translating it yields CASSLLTGETQYF.

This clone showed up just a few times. The CDR3 region is CASSVSPGGGQPQHF. The DNA for the CDR3 is TGTGCCAGCAGCGTATCGCCAGGGGGTGGTCAGCCCCAGCATTTT. This chain links TRBV9 with TRBJ1-5; TRBD1 matches at 7 bases. Germline loops: CDR1 SGDLS, CDR2 YYNGEE. This CDR3 contains 15 residues. The junction had 7 bases not matched to a gene; V was cut back by 1 base and J by 6 bases.

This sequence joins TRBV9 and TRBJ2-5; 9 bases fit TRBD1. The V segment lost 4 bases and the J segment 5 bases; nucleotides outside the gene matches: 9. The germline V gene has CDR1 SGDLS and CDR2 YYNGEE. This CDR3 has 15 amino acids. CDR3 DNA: TGTGCCAGCAGCACCCTAGGACAGGGGATTGAGACCCAGTACTTC. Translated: CASSTLGQGIETQYF.